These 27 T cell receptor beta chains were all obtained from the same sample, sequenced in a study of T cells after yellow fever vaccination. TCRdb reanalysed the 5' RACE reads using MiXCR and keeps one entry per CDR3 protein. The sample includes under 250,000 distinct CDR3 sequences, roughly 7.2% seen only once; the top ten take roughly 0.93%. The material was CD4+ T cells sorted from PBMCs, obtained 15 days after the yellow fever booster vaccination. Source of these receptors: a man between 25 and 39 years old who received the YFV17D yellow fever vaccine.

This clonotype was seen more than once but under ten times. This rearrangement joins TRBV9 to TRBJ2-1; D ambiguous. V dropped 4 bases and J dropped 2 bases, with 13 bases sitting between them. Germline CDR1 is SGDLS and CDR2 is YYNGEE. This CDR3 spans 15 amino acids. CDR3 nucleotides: TGTGCCAGCAGCTTCGGCCCGGGTACCTACAATGAGCAGTTCTTC. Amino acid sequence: CASSFGPGTYNEQFF. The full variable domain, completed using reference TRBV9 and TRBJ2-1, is DSGVTQTPKHLITATGQRVTLRCSPRSGDLSVYWYQQSLDQGLQFLIQYYNGEERAKGNILERFSAQQFPDLHSELNLSSLELGDSALYFCASSFGPGTYNEQFFGPGTRLTVL.

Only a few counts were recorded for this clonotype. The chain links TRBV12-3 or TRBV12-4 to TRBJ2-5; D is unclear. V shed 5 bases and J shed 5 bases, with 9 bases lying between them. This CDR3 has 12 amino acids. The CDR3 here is CASSATPETQYF. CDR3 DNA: TGTGCCAGCAGTGCGACCCCGGAGACCCAGTACTTC.

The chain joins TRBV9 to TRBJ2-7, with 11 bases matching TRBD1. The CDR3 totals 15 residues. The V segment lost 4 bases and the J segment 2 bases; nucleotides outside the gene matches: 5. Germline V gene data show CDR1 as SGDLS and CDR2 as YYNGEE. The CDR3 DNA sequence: TGTGCCAGCAGCCTCAGGGACAGGGGGGCCTACGAGCAGTACTTC. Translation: CASSLRDRGAYEQYF.

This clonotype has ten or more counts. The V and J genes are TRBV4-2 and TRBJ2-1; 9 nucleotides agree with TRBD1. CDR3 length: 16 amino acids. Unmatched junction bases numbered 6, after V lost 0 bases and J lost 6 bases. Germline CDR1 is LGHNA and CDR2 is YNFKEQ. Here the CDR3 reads CASSQDSGTGINEQFF. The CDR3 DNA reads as TGTGCCAGCAGCCAAGATTCCGGGACAGGGATCAATGAGCAGTTCTTC.

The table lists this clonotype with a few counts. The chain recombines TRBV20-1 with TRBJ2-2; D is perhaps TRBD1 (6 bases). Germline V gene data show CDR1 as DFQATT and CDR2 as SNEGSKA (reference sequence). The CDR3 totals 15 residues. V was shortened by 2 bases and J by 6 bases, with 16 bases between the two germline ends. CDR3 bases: TGCAGTGCTAGATCTAACAGGGCCATGCCCGGGGAGCTGTTTTTT. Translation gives CSARSNRAMPGELFF.

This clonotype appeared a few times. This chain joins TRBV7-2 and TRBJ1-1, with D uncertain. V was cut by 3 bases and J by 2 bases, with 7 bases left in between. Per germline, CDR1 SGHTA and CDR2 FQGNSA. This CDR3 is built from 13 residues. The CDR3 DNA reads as TGTGCCAGCAGCTTTCAGCCTAACACTGAAGCTTTCTTT. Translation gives CASSFQPNTEAFF.

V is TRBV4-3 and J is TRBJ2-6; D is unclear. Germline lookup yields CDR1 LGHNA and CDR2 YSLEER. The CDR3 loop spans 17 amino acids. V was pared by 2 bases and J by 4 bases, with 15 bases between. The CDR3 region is CASSQLPRHTGANVLTF. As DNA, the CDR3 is TGCGCCAGCAGCCAACTCCCCAGGCATACCGGGGCCAACGTCCTGACTTTC.

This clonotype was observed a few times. The CDR3 sequence: CATSRVPTRDSTQYF. The CDR3 DNA sequence: TGTGCCACCAGCAGAGTCCCCACCCGGGACAGTACGCAGTATTTT. The V and J genes are TRBV15 and TRBJ2-3, with TRBD1 matching 7 bases. V lost 1 base to trimming and J lost 8 bases; unmatched junction nucleotides: 9. Germline CDR1 and CDR2: LNHNV and YYDKDF (reference sequence). The CDR3 has 15 residues.

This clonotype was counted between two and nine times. For the CDR3, the DNA is TGTGCCAGCAGTTACGCGGCGAGCGGCACCGGGGAGCTGTTTTTT. Its protein product is CASSYAASGTGELFF. The chain links TRBV6-5 to TRBJ2-2, with D tentatively TRBD2 (5 bases). The germline gives CDR1 MNHEY, CDR2 SVGAGI. Trimming pared 2 bases from V and 4 bases from J, leaving 11 bases between. The length of the CDR3 is 15 residues.

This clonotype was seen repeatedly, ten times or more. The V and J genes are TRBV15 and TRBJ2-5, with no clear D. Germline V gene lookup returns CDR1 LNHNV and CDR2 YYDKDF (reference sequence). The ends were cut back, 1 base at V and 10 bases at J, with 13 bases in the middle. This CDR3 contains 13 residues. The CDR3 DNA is TGTGCCACCAGCAGAGGATTTGGAACGATCCAGTACTTC. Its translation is CATSRGFGTIQYF.

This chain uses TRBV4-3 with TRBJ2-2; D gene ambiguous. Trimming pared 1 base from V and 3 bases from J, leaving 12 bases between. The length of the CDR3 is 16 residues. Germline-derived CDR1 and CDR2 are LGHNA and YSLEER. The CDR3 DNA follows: TGCGCCAGCAGCCAAGGTGCTGGGCTGGACACCGGGGAGCTGTTTTTT. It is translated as CASSQGAGLDTGELFF.

The CDR3 DNA reads as TGTGCCAGCAGCTCGGGACACCCCAATGAGCAGTTCTTC. This codes for CASSSGHPNEQFF. The chain uses TRBV7-2 and TRBJ2-1; D may be TRBD1 (6 bases). This CDR3 has 13 amino acids. In germline, CDR1 is SGHTA, CDR2 FQGNSA. The V end lost 4 bases, the J end lost 6 bases, and 10 bases lay between the germline ends.

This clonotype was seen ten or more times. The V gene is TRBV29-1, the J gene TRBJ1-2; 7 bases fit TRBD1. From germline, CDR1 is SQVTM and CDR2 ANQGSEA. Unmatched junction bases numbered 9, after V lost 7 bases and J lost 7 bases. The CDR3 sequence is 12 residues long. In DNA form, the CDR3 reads TGCAGCGACCGACAGGGAAACGGTGGCTACACCTTC. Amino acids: CSDRQGNGGYTF.

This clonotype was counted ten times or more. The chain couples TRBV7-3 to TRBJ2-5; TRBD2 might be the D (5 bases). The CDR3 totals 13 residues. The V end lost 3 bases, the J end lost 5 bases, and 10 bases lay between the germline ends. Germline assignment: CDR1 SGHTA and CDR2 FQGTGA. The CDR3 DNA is TGTGCCAGCAGCTTCGGCCCGGGGGAGACCCAGTACTTC. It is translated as CASSFGPGETQYF.

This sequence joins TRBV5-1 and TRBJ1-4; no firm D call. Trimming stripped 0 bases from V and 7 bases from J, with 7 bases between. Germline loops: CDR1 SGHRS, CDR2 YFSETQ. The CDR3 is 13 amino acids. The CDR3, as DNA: TGCGCCAGCAGCTTGGAAGTCGGTGAAAAACTGTTTTTT. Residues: CASSLEVGEKLFF. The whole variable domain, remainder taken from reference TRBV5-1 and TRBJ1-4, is KAGVTQTPRYLIKTRGQQVTLSCSPISGHRSVSWYQQTPGQGLQFLFEYFSETQRNKGNFPGRFSGRQFSNSRSEMNVSTLELGDSALYLCASSLEVGEKLFFGSGTQLSVL.

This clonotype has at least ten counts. The CDR3 sequence: CASSQDSDRRNYGYTF. The CDR3 coding sequence is TGCGCCAGCAGCCAAGATTCGGACAGGCGGAACTATGGCTACACCTTC. The genes are TRBV4-3 and TRBJ1-2; TRBD1 agrees at 7 bases. Germline V CDR1 and CDR2: LGHNA, YSLEER. This CDR3 is built from 16 residues. J gave up 2 bases and V 0 bases, and 6 bases lay outside the gene matches.

CDR3 loop: CSSGRWAGGYQETQYF. The CDR3 nucleotides read TGCAGTTCCGGCCGATGGGCGGGAGGGTACCAAGAGACCCAGTACTTC. The chain uses TRBV20-1 and TRBJ2-5; 9 bases are shared with TRBD2. The CDR3 length is 16 residues. J lost 0 bases, V lost 8 bases, and 13 bases had no gene match. Germline CDR1 and CDR2: DFQATT and SNEGSKA (reference sequence).

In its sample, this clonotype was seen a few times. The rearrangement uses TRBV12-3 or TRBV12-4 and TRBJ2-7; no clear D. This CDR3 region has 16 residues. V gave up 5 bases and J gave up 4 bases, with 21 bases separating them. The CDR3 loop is CASSPRLAGVVYEQYF. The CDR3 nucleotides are TGTGCCAGCAGTCCTCGTTTGGCAGGTGTGGTATACGAGCAGTACTTC.

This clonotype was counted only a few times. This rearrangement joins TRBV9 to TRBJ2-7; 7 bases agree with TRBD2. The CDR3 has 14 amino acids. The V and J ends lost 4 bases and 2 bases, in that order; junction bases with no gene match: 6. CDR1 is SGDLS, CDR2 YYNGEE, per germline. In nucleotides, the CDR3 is TGTGCCAGCAGCCGGGAGGCCGCCCCCTACGAGCAGTACTTC. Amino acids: CASSREAAPYEQYF.

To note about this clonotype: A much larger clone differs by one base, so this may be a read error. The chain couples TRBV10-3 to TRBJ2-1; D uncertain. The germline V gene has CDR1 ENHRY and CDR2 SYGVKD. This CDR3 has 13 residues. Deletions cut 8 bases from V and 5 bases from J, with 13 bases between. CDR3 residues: CAISTETDNEQFF. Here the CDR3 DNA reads TGTGCCATCTCGACCGAGACTGACAATGAGCAGTTCTTC.

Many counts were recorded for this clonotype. CDR3 sequence: CATSSAAGTYEQYF. The CDR3 coding sequence is TGTGCCACCAGCAGCGCAGCAGGAACCTACGAGCAGTACTTC. J is TRBJ2-7 and V is TRBV15, with D uncertain. Trimming shortened V by 3 bases and J by 2 bases, and 11 bases separated the two germline ends. This CDR3 is 14 amino acids long. The germline V gene encodes CDR1 LNHNV and CDR2 YYDKDF (reference sequence).

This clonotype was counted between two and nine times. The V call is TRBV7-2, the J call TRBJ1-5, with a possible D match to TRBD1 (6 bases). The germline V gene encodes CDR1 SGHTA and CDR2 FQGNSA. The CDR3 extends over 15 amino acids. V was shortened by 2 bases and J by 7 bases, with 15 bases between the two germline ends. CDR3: CASSLRYRAEQPQHF. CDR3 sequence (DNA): TGTGCCAGCAGCTTAAGGTACAGGGCGGAACAGCCCCAGCATTTT. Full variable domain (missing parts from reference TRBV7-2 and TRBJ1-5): GAGVSQSPSNKVTEKGKDVELRCDPISGHTALYWYRQSLGQGLEFLIYFQGNSAPDKSGLPSDRFSAERTGGSVSTLTIQRTQQEDSAVYLCASSLRYRAEQPQHFGDGTRLSIL.

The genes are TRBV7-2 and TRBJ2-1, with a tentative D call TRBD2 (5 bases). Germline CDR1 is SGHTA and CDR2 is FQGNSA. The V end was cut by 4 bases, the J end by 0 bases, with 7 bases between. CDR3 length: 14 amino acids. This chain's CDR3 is CASSSSFSYNEQFF. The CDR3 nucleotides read TGTGCCAGCAGCTCTAGCTTCTCCTACAATGAGCAGTTCTTC. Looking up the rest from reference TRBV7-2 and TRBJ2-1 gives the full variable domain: GAGVSQSPSNKVTEKGKDVELRCDPISGHTALYWYRQSLGQGLEFLIYFQGNSAPDKSGLPSDRFSAERTGGSVSTLTIQRTQQEDSAVYLCASSSSFSYNEQFFGPGTRLTVL.

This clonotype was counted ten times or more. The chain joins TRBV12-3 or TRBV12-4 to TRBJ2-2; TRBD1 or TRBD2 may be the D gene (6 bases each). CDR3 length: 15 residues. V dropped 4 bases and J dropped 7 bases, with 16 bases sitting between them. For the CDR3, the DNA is TGTGCCAGCAGTTACATGGGGGGCGGCGGCGGGGAGCTGTTTTTT. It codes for CASSYMGGGGGELFF.

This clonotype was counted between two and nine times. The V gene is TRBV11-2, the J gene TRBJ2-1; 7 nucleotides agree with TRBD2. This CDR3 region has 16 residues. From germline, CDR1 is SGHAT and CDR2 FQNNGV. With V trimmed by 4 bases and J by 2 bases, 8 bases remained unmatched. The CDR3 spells CASSSAGASPYNEQFF. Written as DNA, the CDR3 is TGTGCCAGCAGCTCCGCGGGAGCCTCCCCCTACAATGAGCAGTTCTTC.

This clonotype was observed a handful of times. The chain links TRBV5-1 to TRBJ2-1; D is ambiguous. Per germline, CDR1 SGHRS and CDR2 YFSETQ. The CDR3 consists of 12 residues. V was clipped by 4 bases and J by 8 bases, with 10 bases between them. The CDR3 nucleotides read TGCGCCAGCAGCCAACAGCTGGATGAGCAGTTCTTC. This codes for CASSQQLDEQFF.

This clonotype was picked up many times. CDR3 nucleotide sequence: TGCAGTGCTCCCCGCGGGGGGGTAACAGGGGGGAATGAGCAGTTCTTC. Protein sequence: CSAPRGGVTGGNEQFF. J is TRBJ2-1 and V is TRBV20-1; D perhaps matches TRBD2 (9 bases). Trimming removed 5 bases from V and 7 bases from J, with 24 bases in between. The V gene's germline CDR1 is DFQATT and CDR2 SNEGSKA (reference sequence). The CDR3 consists of 16 residues.